This TCR beta chain was identified during a study of blood T cell repertoires in COVID-19. About the study: Acute-phase and convalescent COVID-19 samples originated in the United States, Italy and Spain. Sources were T cells, B-cell-depleted T cells, or PBMCs; the material itself was cDNA or gDNA.

Original handling: Amplification from reference gene primers served as the basis for estimated nucleated cell counts. TCRdb's copy holds only in-frame clones and misses some; the assay was immunoSEQ multiplex PCR. That table is the source of V, J and clone size, and D and trimming were worked out from the DNA. This table holds under 450,000 clones, 81% found once. Germline CDR1 reads DFQATT; CDR2 reads SNEGSKA (reference sequence). V gave up 3 bases and J gave up 7 bases; unmatched junction bases: 15. The CDR3 has 17 residues. V and J are TRBV20-1 and TRBJ1-6, with 7 bases that match TRBD1. Sequenced: peripheral blood. The TCR originated in a human donor with acute or convalescent COVID-19. The donor label of this sample is uncertain. In nucleotides, the CDR3 is TGCAGTGCTAGTGCCCCCCTCGACAGGGTAAGGAATTCACCCCTCCACTTT. The encoded protein is CSASAPLDRVRNSPLHF.